Reported below is one T cell receptor (beta chain). This may arise from a read error, as a much more abundant clone is one base away. Trimming took 4 bases from V and 1 from J, leaving 19 bases between them. Germline V gives CDR1 MDHEN, CDR2 SYDVKM. The CDR3 has 17 amino acids. These data belong to a study of prognosis after radiotherapy for stage I lung cancer. Across the whole study: Tumors were squamous cell carcinoma in roughly seven patients and adenocarcinoma in approximately twelve. Distant metastases struck several patients a median of roughly 7 months after radiotherapy; about 15 showed no significant progression. Delivery of radiotherapy was by SBRT in 3 to 5 fractions at a biologically effective dose of at least 100 Gy.

By two-round multiplex PCR, the TCR beta CDR3 was amplified from genomic DNA. It was primers specific to each TRBV and TRBJ gene that first-round PCR used. From the multiplex PCR reads, TCRdb called clonotypes with MiXCR, one entry per CDR3 protein. The sample has 59,000 or so distinct CDR3 sequences, less than 30% seen once. The sequence was collected from a donor over 45 with non-small cell lung cancer. The material sequenced was PBMCs, taken before or after stereotactic body radiation therapy (not recorded which). The chain carries TRBV28 and TRBJ1-1, with TRBD1 as a possible D gene (6 bases). The CDR3 DNA reads as TGTGCCAGCAGTTCTGCGGAGGTAGGGGGGCCGAACACTGAAGCTTTCTTT. This gives the protein CASSSAEVGGPNTEAFF.